Below, 13 T cell receptor beta chains from the same sample are listed, as sequenced in a study of cytomegalovirus exposure and HLA in healthy donors (dated by TCRdb to about 2017). Library generation was performed with the immunoSEQ multiplex PCR assay. Not all clones reach the TCRdb copy of this immuneACCESS table, which keeps in-frame sequences only. Checked studies attribute under half of the gap to unresolved V genes and leave the rest unexplained. The sample table shows 180,000 or so clones, and 87% are seen once. The ten biggest clones cover roughly 1.5% of the sample. The sample was PBMCs. All receptors come from a woman in her twenties or thirties in good health and CMV-seronegative.

The gene calls are TRBV11-2 and TRBJ1-2; tentatively, D is TRBD1 (6 bases). This CDR3 region has 15 residues. The germline V gene encodes CDR1 SGHAT and CDR2 FQNNGV. Trimming left V 3 bases short and J 4 bases short, with 15 bases between. The CDR3 spells CASSLDSTGIYGYTF. In nucleotides, the CDR3 is TGTGCCAGCAGCTTGGACTCGACAGGAATCTATGGCTACACCTTC.

The chain combines TRBV7-2 with TRBJ2-7; TRBD1 matches 7 bases. V was clipped by 3 bases and J by 6 bases; unmatched bases: 8. CDR3 length: 14 residues. Looked up from germline, CDR1 is SGHTA and CDR2 is FQGNSA. The CDR3 nucleotides are TGTGCCAGCAGCTTGGACAGGCCGAGCCTCGAGCAGTACTTC. It is translated as CASSLDRPSLEQYF.

The chain uses TRBV6-1 and TRBJ2-2; TRBD1 is a possible D gene (7 bases). Looked up from germline, CDR1 is MNHNS and CDR2 is SASEGT. CDR3 length: 14 amino acids. V was trimmed by 6 bases and J by 6 bases, leaving 14 bases between them. The CDR3 nucleotides read TGTGCCAGCAGGGAGGGGGCGCCGCCCGGGGAGCTGTTTTTT. It is translated as CASREGAPPGELFF.

This chain uses TRBV7-2 with TRBJ1-1, with TRBD1 as a possible D gene (6 bases). CDR3 length: 14 residues. Trimming removed 0 bases at V and 11 bases at J, with 16 bases between. Looked up from germline, CDR1 is SGHTA and CDR2 is FQGNSA. CDR3 in amino acids: CASSLAQGTSLAFF. In DNA, the CDR3 is TGTGCCAGCAGCTTAGCACAGGGAACGAGCTTGGCTTTCTTT.

The chain has TRBV6-6 and TRBJ2-2; 10 nucleotides match TRBD1. The germline CDR1 and CDR2 sequences are MNHNY and SVGAGI (reference sequence). This CDR3 comprises 14 residues. With V trimmed by 10 bases and J by 6 bases, 8 bases remained unmatched. CDR3 sequence reads: CATAGQGFAGELFF. The CDR3 DNA is TGTGCCACAGCGGGACAGGGGTTCGCCGGGGAGCTGTTTTTT.

J is TRBJ2-1 and V is TRBV30, with D possibly TRBD1 on 6 matching bases. Trimming left V 6 bases short and J 10 bases short, with 22 bases between. The germline V gene encodes CDR1 GTSNPN and CDR2 SVGIG (reference sequence). The CDR3 extends over 14 amino acids. CDR3 in DNA: TGTGCCTGTTTTGACGGGACACTCGGACGAGAGCAGTTCTTC. As protein: CACFDGTLGREQFF.

The CDR3 DNA sequence: TGTGCCAGCAGCCCCAGGCCCCTTGCTAACTATGGCTACACCTTC. Translation gives CASSPRPLANYGYTF. This rearrangement joins TRBV11-2 to TRBJ1-2; no clear D gene. The CDR3 extends over 15 amino acids. Germline V lookup: CDR1 SGHAT, CDR2 FQNNGV. Trimming pared 5 bases from V and 0 bases from J, leaving 13 bases between.

This rearrangement joins TRBV19 to TRBJ2-7; 9 bases map to TRBD2. V was pared by 8 bases and J by 1 base, with 3 bases of the junction left unmatched. CDR1 LNHDA and CDR2 SQIVND come from the germline V gene (reference sequence). The CDR3 has 13 amino acids. As DNA, the CDR3 is TGTGCCAGTTCACTAGCGGGTTCCTACGAGCAGTACTTC. Its protein product is CASSLAGSYEQYF.

This chain links TRBV18 with TRBJ2-7; TRBD1 aligns across 10 bases. V was pared by 6 bases and J by 0 bases, with 5 bases of the junction left unmatched. The CDR3 contains 15 residues. Germline loops: CDR1 KGHSH, CDR2 LQKENI. The CDR3 DNA reads TGTGCCAGCTCGCCCGGGACAGGGGCCTCCTACGAGCAGTACTTC. Translation gives CASSPGTGASYEQYF.

This clone was found a few times. The V and J genes are TRBV19 and TRBJ1-6; 7 nucleotides line up with TRBD1. This CDR3 comprises 15 residues. Germline V gene lookup returns CDR1 LNHDA and CDR2 SQIVND (reference sequence). Germline trimming cut 5 bases from V and 6 bases from J; bases unmatched to any gene: 7. CDR3 in amino acids: CASSLQGQVNSPLHF. The DNA of the CDR3 is TGTGCCAGTAGTCTACAGGGGCAGGTTAATTCACCCCTCCACTTT.

This rearrangement joins TRBV6-5 to TRBJ2-2; unclear D gene. V was pared by 0 bases and J by 3 bases, with 8 bases between. CDR1 and CDR2 from the germline V gene are MNHEY and SVGAGI. This CDR3 has 15 amino acids. In nucleotides, the CDR3 is TGTGCCAGCAGTTACTCGAGAACGTACACCGGGGAGCTGTTTTTT. Its protein is CASSYSRTYTGELFF.

This chain connects TRBV5-6 to TRBJ2-7; TRBD1 is a possible D gene (5 bases). The CDR3 contains 14 residues. Trimming cost V 0 bases and J 4 bases, with 11 bases left between them. Germline V CDR1 and CDR2: SGHDT, YYEEEE. CDR3 residues: CASSLGSGIYEQYF. The CDR3 DNA reads as TGTGCCAGCAGCTTGGGGTCAGGGATTTACGAGCAGTACTTC.

The rearrangement links TRBV7-9 to TRBJ2-1, with 7 bases lining up with TRBD1. The CDR3 is made up of 13 amino acids. The trim removed 3 bases at V and 8 bases at J, leaving 4 bases unmatched. Per germline, CDR1 SEHNR and CDR2 FQNEAQ (reference sequence). Here the CDR3 reads CASSFDRVHEQFF. CDR3 in DNA: TGTGCCAGCAGCTTTGACAGGGTACATGAGCAGTTCTTC.